The 19 T cell receptor beta chains presented below share a single source sample, sequenced in a study of technical replicates of blood from four donors. Sequencing was performed with immunoSEQ multiplex PCR; in TCRdb, only in-frame clones are kept and a portion is missing. The top ten hold 0.37% of the sample, which has roughly 82,000 clones, nearly 96% seen once. Sequenced input: T cells isolated from PBMCs. The receptors stem from a human donor in good health.

This chain links TRBV14 with TRBJ2-7; no definite D call. V was trimmed by 0 bases and J by 2 bases, leaving 11 bases between them. CDR1 SGHDN and CDR2 FVKESK come from the germline V gene. This CDR3 is built from 15 residues. The CDR3 sequence: CASSQERGAPYEQYF. Here the CDR3 DNA reads TGTGCCAGCAGCCAAGAGCGAGGAGCCCCCTACGAGCAGTACTTC.

The chain uses TRBV18 and TRBJ1-4; D is unclear. CDR3 length equals 13 residues. Germline V gene lookup returns CDR1 KGHSH and CDR2 LQKENI. V was pared by 2 bases and J by 8 bases, with 9 bases between. The CDR3 DNA follows: TGTGCCAGCTCACCAACCTCAGGAGAAAAACTGTTTTTT. It encodes CASSPTSGEKLFF.

The V call is TRBV2, the J call TRBJ1-1; TRBD1 is a possible D gene (5 bases). The germline gives CDR1 SNHLY, CDR2 FYNNEI. Trimming shortened V by 6 bases and J by 6 bases, and 11 bases separated the two germline ends. The length of the CDR3 is 12 residues. The CDR3 reads CASRGDLAEAFF. Written as DNA, the CDR3 is TGTGCCAGCAGGGGGGACTTGGCTGAAGCTTTCTTT.

J is TRBJ2-7 and V is TRBV4-1; 7 bases are shared with TRBD1. Germline V CDR1 and CDR2: MGHRA, YSYEKL. V gave up 3 bases and J gave up 2 bases; unmatched junction bases: 4. This CDR3 is 14 amino acids long. In DNA, the CDR3 is TGCGCCAGCAGCCAGAGGGACAGAGCCTACGAGCAGTACTTC. Its protein product is CASSQRDRAYEQYF.

V and J are TRBV28 and TRBJ1-4; the D is unclear. The CDR3 runs 14 residues. V was trimmed by 6 bases and J by 7 bases, leaving 15 bases between them. Germline CDR1 reads MDHEN; CDR2 reads SYDVKM. The CDR3 loop is CASRLQPSGEKLFF. The CDR3, as DNA: TGTGCCAGCAGGCTCCAGCCGTCGGGTGAAAAACTGTTTTTT.

The chain employs TRBV5-1 and TRBJ1-4; a possible D gene is TRBD1 (6 bases). The CDR3 runs 14 residues. The germline CDR1 and CDR2 sequences are SGHRS and YFSETQ. V lost 1 base and J 8 bases, leaving 12 bases between the germline ends. CDR3 sequence: CASSLTRGREKLFF. CDR3 nucleotides: TGCGCCAGCAGCTTGACCAGGGGCAGAGAAAAACTGTTTTTT.

The V and J genes are TRBV6-5 and TRBJ1-2; D unclear. Germline values: CDR1 MNHEY, CDR2 SVGAGI. V gave up 5 bases and J gave up 4 bases, with 11 bases separating them. The CDR3 loop spans 13 amino acids. The CDR3 sequence: CASSRVGAYGYTF. The CDR3 nucleotides read TGTGCCAGCAGTCGGGTCGGTGCCTATGGCTACACCTTC.

The chain combines TRBV27 with TRBJ1-1, with a weak D call TRBD1 (6 bases). The CDR3 has 16 amino acids. Germline V gene lookup returns CDR1 MNHEY and CDR2 SMNVEV (reference sequence). Trimming left V 1 base short and J 0 bases short, with 12 bases between. The DNA of the CDR3 is TGTGCCAGCAGTTTATTCCGGACAGAAATGAACACTGAAGCTTTCTTT. This codes for CASSLFRTEMNTEAFF.

The chain has TRBV29-1 and TRBJ2-6; D is perhaps TRBD1 (5 bases). V dropped 1 base and J dropped 0 bases, with 7 bases sitting between them. CDR1 is SQVTM, CDR2 ANQGSEA, per germline. There are 15 residues in the CDR3. The DNA for the CDR3 is TGCAGCGTTGAAGGACAGAGCTCTGGGGCCAACGTCCTGACTTTC. Its protein is CSVEGQSSGANVLTF.

This chain links TRBV9 with TRBJ2-1; TRBD2 is a possible D gene (5 bases). CDR1 SGDLS and CDR2 YYNGEE come from the germline V gene. The CDR3 totals 16 residues. Trimming stripped 4 bases from V and 6 bases from J, with 20 bases between. The CDR3: CASSTRRAQGGNEQFF. CDR3 sequence (DNA): TGTGCCAGCAGCACCCGACGGGCACAAGGAGGCAATGAGCAGTTCTTC.

The rearrangement joins TRBV9 to TRBJ2-3; D is perhaps TRBD1 (6 bases). This CDR3 spans 14 amino acids. Deletions cut 4 bases from V and 4 bases from J, with 13 bases between. CDR1 SGDLS and CDR2 YYNGEE come from the germline V gene. The CDR3 coding sequence is TGTGCCAGCAGCCCCATCAGACAGGCAGATACGCAGTATTTT. Amino acids: CASSPIRQADTQYF.

This clone showed up just once. The chain is built from TRBV15 and TRBJ2-4, with 10 nucleotides matching TRBD2. The CDR3 is made up of 18 amino acids. The V segment lost 5 bases and the J segment 3 bases; nucleotides outside the gene matches: 13. From germline, CDR1 is LNHNV and CDR2 YYDKDF (reference sequence). Here the CDR3 reads CATSLGLADGYGKNIQYF. In nucleotides, the CDR3 is TGTGCCACCAGCTTAGGACTAGCGGATGGGTATGGCAAAAACATTCAGTACTTC. The full variable domain, rest sourced from reference TRBV15 and TRBJ2-4, is DAMVIQNPRYQVTQFGKPVTLSCSQTLNHNVMYWYQQKSSQAPKLLFHYYDKDFNNEADTPDNFQSRRPNTSFCFLDIRSPGLGDTAMYLCATSLGLADGYGKNIQYFGAGTRLSVL.

The gene calls are TRBV5-1 and TRBJ2-5; D gene ambiguous. Trimming removed 1 base at V and 1 base at J, with 8 bases between. There are 14 residues in the CDR3. CDR1 and CDR2 from the germline V gene are SGHRS and YFSETQ. The CDR3 DNA reads TGCGCCAGCAGCTTGCCCAAGCCCCAAGAGACCCAGTACTTC. It is translated as CASSLPKPQETQYF.

The chain joins TRBV5-1 to TRBJ1-1, with 8 nucleotides matching TRBD1. The CDR3 runs 14 residues. After removal of 3 bases from V and 3 bases from J, the junction contained 4 bases not matched to a gene. The germline V gene has CDR1 SGHRS and CDR2 YFSETQ. CDR3 bases: TGCGCCAGCAGCTGGACAGGGTCCGACACTGAAGCTTTCTTT. Protein product: CASSWTGSDTEAFF.

The V and J genes are TRBV6-1 and TRBJ1-5, with D maybe TRBD1 (6 bases). The germline CDR1 and CDR2 sequences are MNHNS and SASEGT. CDR3 length: 14 residues. Trimming took 5 bases from V and 2 from J, leaving 10 bases between them. CDR3 loop: CASSTRQGNQPQHF. CDR3 DNA sequence: TGTGCCAGCAGTACCCGACAGGGCAATCAGCCCCAGCATTTT.

The rearrangement links TRBV15 to TRBJ2-7; 9 bases are shared with TRBD1. Per the germline V gene, CDR1 is LNHNV and CDR2 is YYDKDF (reference sequence). The V and J ends lost 6 bases and 5 bases, in that order; junction bases with no gene match: 2. There are 12 residues in the CDR3. The CDR3 is CATSTGGHEQYF. The DNA for the CDR3 is TGTGCCACCAGTACAGGGGGCCACGAGCAGTACTTC.

The rearrangement uses TRBV6-6 and TRBJ2-7; D gene uncertain. In germline, CDR1 is MNHNY, CDR2 SVGAGI (reference sequence). The V gene lost 2 bases and the J gene lost 1 base, with 12 bases spanning the gap. The CDR3 spans 15 residues. CDR3 loop: CASSYPRGRSYEQYF. The CDR3 DNA reads TGTGCCAGCAGTTACCCCCGTGGCAGGTCCTACGAGCAGTACTTC.

The chain has TRBV28 and TRBJ2-7, with 8 bases identical to TRBD2. The J segment lost 5 bases and the V segment lost 5 bases, leaving 14 bases of the junction unmatched. The CDR3 has 16 residues. In germline, CDR1 is MDHEN, CDR2 SYDVKM. The CDR3 sequence: CASSPSLAGRFNEQYF. Written as DNA, the CDR3 is TGTGCCAGCAGTCCAAGTTTAGCGGGACGGTTTAACGAGCAGTACTTC.

The J gene is TRBJ1-3, the V gene TRBV5-6; no reliable D call. The V gene's germline CDR1 is SGHDT and CDR2 YYEEEE. V lost 3 bases, J lost 0 bases, and 7 bases lay in between. The CDR3 runs 14 residues. The CDR3 coding sequence is TGTGCCAGCAGCTCGGAGTACTCTGGAAACACCATATATTTT. Its translation is CASSSEYSGNTIYF.